This T cell receptor (beta chain) was sequenced in a study of cytomegalovirus exposure and HLA in healthy donors. The PCR had 60 Vbeta and 13 Jbeta primers. Here immunoSEQ multiplex PCR was the method, and the copy in TCRdb shows in-frame clones only, minus some. The sample holds some 56,000 clones, about 80% seen once. Trimming pared 0 bases from V and 3 bases from J, leaving 10 bases between. CDR1 is SGHDT, CDR2 YYEEEE, per germline. The CDR3 runs to 14 residues. The J gene is TRBJ2-7, the V gene TRBV5-6; D possibly corresponds to TRBD1 (6 bases). Sequenced material: PBMCs. This clonotype was obtained from a man in his forties or fifties in good health and CMV-seronegative. The CDR3 sequence: CASSLEQGDYEQYF. CDR3 coding DNA: TGTGCCAGCAGCTTGGAACAGGGCGACTACGAGCAGTACTTC. The complete variable domain, with remaining parts taken from reference TRBV5-6 and TRBJ2-7, reads DAGVTQSPTHLIKTRGQQVTLRCSPKSGHDTVSWYQQALGQGPQFIFQYYEEEERQRGNFPDRFSGHQFPNYSSELNVNALLLGDSALYLCASSLEQGDYEQYFGPGTRLTVT.